What follows are 30 T cell receptor beta chains derived from one specimen sequenced in a study of naive and memory T cell subsets. Both TRBC1 and TRBC2 were covered by a beta constant-region primer of two equimolar oligonucleotides. The ligated cDNA underwent four PCR rounds using SP2 and nested alpha and beta constant-region primers. TCRdb independently ran MiXCR on the UMI-ligation and nested PCR reads; one entry per CDR3 protein. The repertoire has 95,000 to 150,000 distinct CDR3 sequences, roughly 36% of them found once; the top ten carry 0.9%. The sequenced material came from central memory CD4+ T cells from blood. The receptors shown here come from a human donor in good health.

This clonotype has a handful of counts. This chain links TRBV5-1 with TRBJ2-5; TRBD2 might be the D (6 bases). Trimming left V 3 bases short and J 2 bases short, with 8 bases between. This CDR3 is 13 amino acids long. Per the germline V gene, CDR1 is SGHRS and CDR2 is YFSETQ. The CDR3 nucleotides are TGCGCCAGCAGCTCCCGGGAGCAAGAGACCCAGTACTTC. This translates into CASSSREQETQYF.

Many counts were recorded for this clonotype. J is TRBJ2-4 and V is TRBV2, with TRBD1 as a possible D gene (6 bases). Trimming pared 5 bases from V and 2 bases from J, leaving 10 bases between. The germline gives CDR1 SNHLY, CDR2 FYNNEI. The CDR3 runs 14 residues. The CDR3 protein is CASSFGGTKNIQYF. As DNA, the CDR3 is TGTGCCAGCAGTTTTGGGGGCACCAAAAACATTCAGTACTTC.

This chain links TRBV7-2 with TRBJ2-1, with a weak D call TRBD1 (7 bases). V lost 5 bases and J lost 9, with 20 bases in between. The length of the CDR3 is 15 residues. Per the germline V gene, CDR1 is SGHTA and CDR2 is FQGNSA. The CDR3 sequence is CASSNWGVGQAEQFF. The CDR3 DNA reads as TGTGCCAGCAGCAACTGGGGGGTAGGACAGGCTGAGCAGTTCTTC.

This clonotype was counted between two and nine times. CDR3 sequence (DNA): TGTGCCAGCAGTGAGACGAGGACAGGCTATTCTGAAAAACTGTTTTTT. As protein: CASSETRTGYSEKLFF. J is TRBJ1-4 and V is TRBV6-5; TRBD1 agrees at 7 bases. Germline CDR1 reads MNHEY; CDR2 reads SVGAGI. V was clipped by 5 bases and J by 7 bases; unmatched bases: 13. The CDR3 is 16 amino acids.

In its sample, this clonotype was seen a few times. J is TRBJ2-4 and V is TRBV27; weak D call: TRBD1 (6 bases). The CDR3 contains 16 residues. Germline assignment: CDR1 MNHEY and CDR2 SMNVEV (reference sequence). Trimming cost V 4 bases and J 1 base, with 14 bases left between them. The CDR3 nucleotides are TGTGCCAGCAGTTCCCTGGGTAGGGGGGCCAAAAACATTCAGTACTTC. Translation gives CASSSLGRGAKNIQYF.

This chain joins TRBV20-1 and TRBJ2-1, with 7 positions matching TRBD2. Germline V gene data show CDR1 as DFQATT and CDR2 as SNEGSKA (reference sequence). V trimming: 0 bases; J trimming: 4 bases; junction bases outside the gene matches: 6. The CDR3 has 15 amino acids. CDR3 sequence: CSARERGSLYNEQFF. As DNA, the CDR3 is TGCAGTGCTAGAGAGCGCGGGAGCCTATACAATGAGCAGTTCTTC.

In DNA, the CDR3 is TGTGCCAGCAGCCAAGTACGGGCCCAGCTCGGTGAGCAGTTCTTC. This translates into CASSQVRAQLGEQFF. The genes are TRBV3-1 and TRBJ2-1; no reliable D call. Germline-derived CDR1 and CDR2 are LGHDT and YNNKEL (reference sequence). Trimming took 1 base from V and 9 from J, leaving 16 bases between them. This CDR3 has 15 residues.

The sample holds a few counts of this clonotype. The CDR3 region is CASSLVGGGTEAFF. DNA for the CDR3: TGTGCCAGCAGTTTGGTCGGCGGTGGGACTGAAGCTTTCTTT. The chain is built from TRBV12-3 or TRBV12-4 and TRBJ1-1, with D uncertain. The CDR3 sequence is 14 residues long. V was shortened by 3 bases and J by 5 bases, with 13 bases between the two germline ends.

The chain has TRBV7-3 and TRBJ2-3, with D hard to call. Germline V gene data show CDR1 as SGHTA and CDR2 as FQGTGA. V gave up 5 bases and J gave up 0 bases, with 12 bases separating them. The CDR3 contains 15 residues. CDR3 region: CASSPSGLSTDTQYF. CDR3 DNA: TGTGCCAGCAGCCCCTCGGGCCTCAGCACAGATACGCAGTATTTT. The full variable domain, rest sourced from reference TRBV7-3 and TRBJ2-3, is GAGVSQTPSNKVTEKGKYVELRCDPISGHTALYWYRQSLGQGPEFLIYFQGTGAADDSGLPNDRFFAVRPEGSVSTLKIQRTERGDSAVYLCASSPSGLSTDTQYFGPGTRLTVL.

This clonotype appeared many times. This chain joins TRBV3-1 and TRBJ1-1; D not certain. Trimming stripped 2 bases from V and 5 bases from J, with 12 bases between. This CDR3 is 14 amino acids long. Germline CDR1 LGHDT, CDR2 YNNKEL (reference sequence). For the CDR3, the DNA is TGTGCCAGCAGCCAACGCTCCGGAGCGACTGAAGCTTTCTTT. Translation: CASSQRSGATEAFF.

The chain recombines TRBV2 with TRBJ2-1; D remains ambiguous. CDR3 length equals 11 residues. From germline, CDR1 is SNHLY and CDR2 FYNNEI. Trimming removed 7 bases at V and 7 bases at J, with 8 bases between. This chain's CDR3 is CASKTENEQFF. CDR3 coding DNA: TGTGCCAGCAAAACGGAAAATGAGCAGTTCTTC.

The chain joins TRBV14 to TRBJ2-2, with 7 bases identical to TRBD1. CDR1 is SGHDN, CDR2 FVKESK, per germline. This CDR3 has 15 amino acids. The V gene end was trimmed by 5 bases and the J gene end by 3 bases; junction bases not matched to a gene: 6. CDR3 sequence: CASSSGTEYTGELFF. CDR3 DNA sequence: TGTGCCAGCAGCTCCGGGACAGAGTACACCGGGGAGCTGTTTTTT. The entire variable domain, with the rest obtained from reference TRBV14 and TRBJ2-2, is as follows: EAGVTQFPSHSVIEKGQTVTLRCDPISGHDNLYWYRRVMGKEIKFLLHFVKESKQDESGMPNNRFLAERTGGTYSTLKVQPAELEDSGVYFCASSSGTEYTGELFFGEGSRLTVL.

This clonotype was detected only once. The junction departs from the called germline gene at one end, perhaps through a read error. The J gene is TRBJ1-4, the V gene TRBV28; 7 nucleotides line up with TRBD1. The CDR3 has 11 residues. CDR1 and CDR2 from the germline V gene are MDHEN and SYDVKM. DNA for the CDR3: TGTGCCAGCAGTTCCGGACAGGCCAGGGGCTTT. Translation: CASSSGQARGF. Filled out from reference TRBV28 and TRBJ1-4, the complete variable domain reads DVKVTQSSRYLVKRTGEKVFLECVQDMDHENMFWYRQDPGLGLRLIYFSYDVKMKEKGDIPEGYSVSREKKERFSLILESASTNQTSMYLCASSSGQARGFGSGTQLSVL.

This clonotype showed up just a few times. The chain recombines TRBV9 with TRBJ2-5; 7 positions agree with TRBD2. CDR1 and CDR2 from the germline V gene are SGDLS and YYNGEE. This CDR3 is 15 amino acids long. With V trimmed by 7 bases and J by 5 bases, 14 bases remained unmatched. In DNA, the CDR3 is TGTGCCAGCGGTCAAGCGGGAATACTTAGGGAGACCCAGTACTTC. It specifies CASGQAGILRETQYF.

The rearrangement uses TRBV20-1 and TRBJ2-3; D ambiguous. The CDR3 length is 12 residues. Germline-derived CDR1 and CDR2 are DFQATT and SNEGSKA (reference sequence). Trimming stripped 5 bases from V and 4 bases from J, with 10 bases between. The CDR3 DNA follows: TGCAGTGCTCCCGCGCGTTCAGATACGCAGTATTTT. Protein: CSAPARSDTQYF.

V usage is TRBV5-1 and J usage is TRBJ2-1; no clear D. Trimming shortened V by 3 bases and J by 5 bases, and 12 bases separated the two germline ends. The CDR3 is made up of 14 amino acids. Germline-derived CDR1 and CDR2 are SGHRS and YFSETQ. CDR3 DNA: TGCGCCAGCAGCTCGGCGATGTCAGACAATGAGCAGTTCTTC. Protein sequence: CASSSAMSDNEQFF.

The chain recombines TRBV28 with TRBJ1-5; 7 positions match TRBD1. The CDR3 covers 16 residues. Germline lookup yields CDR1 MDHEN and CDR2 SYDVKM. The V and J ends lost 2 bases and 0 bases, in that order; junction bases with no gene match: 4. This CDR3 is CASSLVTGVSNQPQHF. Written as DNA, the CDR3 is TGTGCCAGCAGTTTAGTAACAGGGGTTAGCAATCAGCCCCAGCATTTT.

The gene calls are TRBV20-1 and TRBJ1-5; no clear D. Per germline, CDR1 DFQATT and CDR2 SNEGSKA (reference sequence). The CDR3 totals 14 residues. The ends were cut back, 6 bases at V and 5 bases at J, with 17 bases in the middle. The CDR3 is CSADRDMSHQPQHF. The CDR3 DNA follows: TGCAGTGCGGATCGAGACATGAGTCATCAGCCCCAGCATTTT.

The gene calls are TRBV5-5 and TRBJ2-1; D is tentatively TRBD1 or TRBD2 (6 bases each). This CDR3 has 15 amino acids. CDR1 is SGHKS and CDR2 is YYEKEE in the germline V gene (reference sequence). V lost 0 bases and J 10 bases, leaving 17 bases between the germline ends. This CDR3 reads CASSLGPRGQYEQFF. CDR3 sequence (DNA): TGTGCCAGCAGCTTGGGGCCCCGGGGGCAATACGAGCAGTTCTTC.

This clonotype occurred a few times. The chain has TRBV7-2 and TRBJ2-1; 7 bases are shared with TRBD1. Germline CDR1 is SGHTA and CDR2 is FQGNSA. The CDR3 runs to 15 residues. Germline trimming cut 4 bases from V and 9 bases from J; bases unmatched to any gene: 12. CDR3 bases: TGTGCCAGCAGCTCTAGGACCGACAGGGTTGCTGAGCAGTTCTTC. It yields the protein CASSSRTDRVAEQFF.

The chain employs TRBV18 and TRBJ1-5, with 10 nucleotides matching TRBD1. The J segment lost 3 bases and the V segment lost 4 bases, leaving 9 bases of the junction unmatched. CDR1 and CDR2 from the germline V gene are KGHSH and LQKENI. The CDR3 loop spans 17 amino acids. CDR3 sequence: CASSRLRQGANNQPQHF. The CDR3 coding sequence is TGTGCCAGCTCACGATTACGACAGGGGGCAAACAATCAGCCCCAGCATTTT.

This clonotype was recorded a few times. The gene calls are TRBV3-1 and TRBJ2-1; D remains ambiguous. Trimming stripped 0 bases from V and 1 base from J, with 7 bases between. CDR1 and CDR2 from the germline V gene are LGHDT and YNNKEL (reference sequence). CDR3 length: 15 amino acids. The CDR3 region has the DNA TGTGCCAGCAGCCAAGATTTAAAGTCCTACAATGAGCAGTTCTTC. Translated, it gives CASSQDLKSYNEQFF.

This clonotype has just a few counts. The chain employs TRBV21-1 and TRBJ2-4; the DNA was not compared with TRBD1, the D call given in the table. TRBV21-1 is labeled a pseudogene. The CDR3 loop spans 17 amino acids. The CDR3 sequence: CASSKDPAGPIRNIQYF. DNA of the CDR3: TGTGCCAGCAGCAAAGACCCGGCGGGACCTATCCGGAACATTCAGTACTTC.

The V gene is TRBV29-1, the J gene TRBJ1-2; D might be TRBD1 (5 bases). There are 12 residues in the CDR3. V was trimmed by 6 bases and J by 4 bases, leaving 12 bases between them. Germline CDR1 and CDR2: SQVTM and ANQGSEA. This chain's CDR3 is CSVLRGLYGYTF. DNA of the CDR3: TGCAGCGTCCTAAGGGGCCTCTATGGCTACACCTTC.

This clonotype was seen many times. This chain links TRBV20-1 with TRBJ2-1; D is uncertain. The CDR3 is 11 residues long. Trimming removed 2 bases from V and 4 bases from J, with 3 bases in between. Germline V CDR1 and CDR2: DFQATT, SNEGSKA (reference sequence). This chain's CDR3 is CSARRYNEQFF. CDR3 nucleotides: TGCAGTGCTAGAAGGTACAATGAGCAGTTCTTC.

This clonotype was detected only a few times. CDR3 DNA: TGTGCCACCAGCTCCGGCGGGGCCGGGGAGACCCAGTACTTC. Its protein is CATSSGGAGETQYF. V is TRBV15 and J is TRBJ2-5, with D perhaps matching TRBD2 (6 bases). Looked up from germline, CDR1 is LNHNV and CDR2 is YYDKDF (reference sequence). V shed 5 bases and J shed 5 bases, with 15 bases lying between them. There are 14 residues in the CDR3.

The V gene is TRBV25-1, the J gene TRBJ2-3; 13 bases are shared with TRBD2. This CDR3 is built from 15 residues. Germline trimming cut 3 bases from V and 5 bases from J; bases unmatched to any gene: 2. CDR1 and CDR2 from the germline V gene are MGHDK and SYGVNS. The CDR3 bases are TGTGCCAGCAGTGATGGACTAGCGGGAGTAGATACGCAGTATTTT. Residues: CASSDGLAGVDTQYF.

This clonotype was picked up many times. The CDR3 sequence is CATSRTTPRRSYNEQFF. The CDR3 DNA reads TGTGCCACCAGCAGAACAACACCCAGGAGGTCCTACAATGAGCAGTTCTTC. The chain links TRBV15 to TRBJ2-1; the D gene is possibly TRBD2 (5 bases). V gave up 2 bases and J gave up 1 base, with 15 bases separating them. CDR1 is LNHNV, CDR2 YYDKDF, per germline (reference sequence). The CDR3 has 17 residues.

J is TRBJ2-3 and V is TRBV14; maybe TRBD1 (5 bases). The CDR3 contains 16 residues. V was shortened by 4 bases and J by 0 bases, with 14 bases between the two germline ends. Germline CDR1 reads SGHDN; CDR2 reads FVKESK. CDR3: CASSPRTRHSTDTQYF. For the CDR3, the DNA is TGTGCCAGCAGCCCGAGGACAAGGCATAGCACAGATACGCAGTATTTT.

The CDR3 DNA sequence: TGTGCCAGCAGTTCTTACACCTACGAGCAGTACTTC. This codes for CASSSYTYEQYF. The genes are TRBV12-3 or TRBV12-4 and TRBJ2-7; D gene uncertain. This CDR3 is built from 12 residues. The V end lost 4 bases, the J end lost 2 bases, and 6 bases lay between the germline ends.